The 28 T cell receptor beta chains reported below all come from one sample, sequenced in a study of vaccination and CD4 T cells after COVID-19. Cultured CD4+ T cell DNA underwent sequencing with the Oncomine TCR Beta short-read assay. One entry per CDR3 protein results from TCRdb running MiXCR on the PCR reads. The table records about 9,000 distinct CDR3 sequences, less than 70% of them present only once. As to treatment: approximately 9-day PBMC culture with coronavirus spike peptide pools or control peptides (ViraFEST assay). Their antigens remain unidentified. Sequenced: CD4+ T cells from blood, cultured in vitro. The receptors originated from a human donor who had recovered from COVID-19.

The rearrangement links TRBV11-2 to TRBJ1-2, with a possible D match to TRBD1 (6 bases). The germline CDR1 and CDR2 sequences are SGHAT and FQNNGV. The CDR3 consists of 14 residues. V was trimmed by 1 base and J by 7 bases, leaving 13 bases between them. In nucleotides, the CDR3 is TGTGCCAGCAGCTTAGCCCAGGGGAGAGGTGGCTACACCTTC. Its translation: CASSLAQGRGGYTF.

The V gene is TRBV7-2, the J gene TRBJ1-6; D may be TRBD1 (6 bases). The germline gives CDR1 SGHTA, CDR2 FQGNSA. With 5 bases removed from V and 7 bases from J, the gap between germline ends came to 12 bases. The CDR3 extends over 14 amino acids. The CDR3 loop is CASSPQGGNSPLHF. The CDR3 DNA follows: TGTGCCAGCAGCCCACAGGGAGGGAATTCACCCCTCCACTTT. The whole variable domain, filled in from reference TRBV7-2 and TRBJ1-6, reads GAGVSQSPSNKVTEKGKDVELRCDPISGHTALYWYRQSLGQGLEFLIYFQGNSAPDKSGLPSDRFSAERTGGSVSTLTIQRTQQEDSAVYLCASSPQGGNSPLHFGNGTRLTVT.

The J gene is TRBJ2-5, the V gene TRBV11-2; 11 bases map to TRBD2. The CDR3 is 14 amino acids. Germline V gene sequence: CDR1 SGHAT, CDR2 FQNNGV. V was clipped by 5 bases and J by 4 bases; unmatched bases: 3. The CDR3 protein is CASSPGTSGETQYF. CDR3 bases: TGTGCCAGCAGCCCTGGGACTAGCGGAGAGACCCAGTACTTC.

The chain uses TRBV15 and TRBJ1-1; 9 bases are shared with TRBD1. The germline V gene encodes CDR1 LNHNV and CDR2 YYDKDF (reference sequence). This CDR3 region has 15 residues. V lost 4 bases and J lost 4; bases outside the gene matches: 7. CDR3: CATSTPGQGGTEAFF. The CDR3, as DNA: TGTGCCACCAGCACCCCGGGACAGGGCGGCACTGAAGCTTTCTTT.

CDR3 coding DNA: TGCAGTGCTAGAGGGGACAGGGGTGACTATGGCTACACCTTC. Its protein is CSARGDRGDYGYTF. This sequence joins TRBV20-1 and TRBJ1-2, with 10 bases that match TRBD1. The CDR3 length is 14 residues. From germline, CDR1 is DFQATT and CDR2 SNEGSKA (reference sequence). V gave up 1 base and J gave up 3 bases; unmatched junction bases: 2.

V gene TRBV2 combines with J gene TRBJ1-5; TRBD1 matches 7 bases. The junction had 4 bases not matched to a gene; V was cut back by 3 bases and J by 8 bases. From germline, CDR1 is SNHLY and CDR2 FYNNEI. This CDR3 is built from 13 residues. CDR3 nucleotides: TGTGCCAGCAGTGACAGGGGGTATGAGCCCCAGCATTTT. The encoded protein is CASSDRGYEPQHF.

The chain is built from TRBV28 and TRBJ2-7; D may be TRBD1 (6 bases). The CDR3 covers 11 residues. In germline, CDR1 is MDHEN, CDR2 SYDVKM. CDR3 sequence (DNA): TGTGTAACAGGGAGCAACTACGAGCAGTACTTC. The encoded protein is CVTGSNYEQYF. Looking up the rest from reference TRBV28 and TRBJ2-7 gives the full variable domain: DVKVTQSSRYLVKRTGEKVFLECVQDMDHENMFWYRQDPGLGLRLIYFSYDVKMKEKGDIPEGYSVSREKKERFSLILESASTNQTSMYLCVTGSNYEQYFGPGTRLTVT.

The rearrangement uses TRBV20-1 and TRBJ2-5; tentative D call: TRBD2 (7 bases). Between the trimmed V and J ends, which lost 6 bases and 6 bases, there was a span of 17 bases. This CDR3 comprises 13 residues. Germline V CDR1 and CDR2: DFQATT, SNEGSKA (reference sequence). CDR3 sequence reads: CSASGLRGQTQYF. The CDR3, as DNA: TGCAGTGCCTCGGGACTGCGGGGGCAGACCCAGTACTTC.

The rearrangement joins TRBV5-1 to TRBJ2-5, with no clear D. V lost 0 bases to trimming and J lost 5 bases, with 8 bases between them. CDR1 and CDR2 from the germline V gene are SGHRS and YFSETQ. This CDR3 comprises 13 residues. For the CDR3, the DNA is TGCGCCAGCAGCTTGGGTAGAAGCGAGACCCAGTACTTC. This encodes CASSLGRSETQYF. Full variable domain (rest looked up from reference TRBV5-1 and TRBJ2-5): KAGVTQTPRYLIKTRGQQVTLSCSPISGHRSVSWYQQTPGQGLQFLFEYFSETQRNKGNFPGRFSGRQFSNSRSEMNVSTLELGDSALYLCASSLGRSETQYFGPGTRLLVL.

The gene calls are TRBV7-2 and TRBJ2-7, with 9 bases matching TRBD2. The CDR3 runs to 16 residues. Germline CDR1 SGHTA, CDR2 FQGNSA. With V trimmed by 1 base and J by 4 bases, 8 bases remained unmatched. CDR3: CASSLVLREGRYEQYF. The CDR3 DNA follows: TGTGCCAGCAGCTTAGTATTGCGGGAGGGCAGGTACGAGCAGTACTTC.

This clonotype is medium-sized. The chain uses TRBV5-8 and TRBJ2-5; no clear D. CDR1 is SGHTS, CDR2 YDEGEE, per germline. This CDR3 contains 14 residues. The V gene lost 0 bases and the J gene lost 5 bases, with 11 bases spanning the gap. This CDR3 reads CASSLVPPLETQYF. As DNA, the CDR3 is TGTGCCAGCAGCTTGGTCCCGCCCCTGGAGACCCAGTACTTC.

This chain joins TRBV6-5 and TRBJ2-5; a weak D match, TRBD1 (5 bases). CDR1 and CDR2 (germline): MNHEY, SVGAGI. This CDR3 has 15 amino acids. V was cut by 4 bases and J by 2 bases, with 14 bases left in between. This CDR3 is CASSSPGQGQETQYF. The CDR3 bases are TGTGCCAGCAGTTCCCCCGGGCAGGGACAAGAGACCCAGTACTTC.

The rearrangement joins TRBV7-2 to TRBJ2-7, with unresolved D. V was clipped by 1 base and J by 6 bases, with 4 bases between them. Per the germline V gene, CDR1 is SGHTA and CDR2 is FQGNSA. This CDR3 has 11 residues. CDR3 sequence: CASSLDLEQYF. CDR3 nucleotide sequence: TGTGCCAGCAGCTTAGACCTCGAGCAGTACTTC.

The gene calls are TRBV6-2 or TRBV6-3 and TRBJ2-7; no definite D call. The length of the CDR3 is 12 residues. Trimming stripped 8 bases from V and 4 bases from J, with 12 bases between. Germline-derived CDR1 and CDR2 are MNHEY and SVGEGT. CDR3 coding DNA: TGTGCCAGCGGGCGGAGTTCATACGAGCAGTACTTC. It translates to CASGRSSYEQYF.

This clonotype was seen just once. The chain is built from TRBV28 and TRBJ1-2, with D tentatively TRBD1 (5 bases). Germline V gene data show CDR1 as MDHEN and CDR2 as SYDVKM. This CDR3 is 13 amino acids long. V was cut by 6 bases and J by 7 bases, with 15 bases left in between. In DNA form, the CDR3 reads TGTGCCAGCAGCTCGGGACTTCTGCTTGGCTACACCTTC. It encodes CASSSGLLLGYTF.

The chain combines TRBV7-2 with TRBJ1-6; the D gene is possibly TRBD1 (5 bases). The CDR3 sequence is 12 residues long. Trimming pared 5 bases from V and 15 bases from J, leaving 14 bases between. From germline, CDR1 is SGHTA and CDR2 FQGNSA. CDR3: CASSPDTLFLHF. The DNA of the CDR3 is TGTGCCAGCAGCCCGGACACACTATTCCTCCACTTT.

The rearrangement uses TRBV28 and TRBJ2-7; TRBD2 agrees at 8 bases. The J segment lost 4 bases and the V segment lost 5 bases, leaving 10 bases of the junction unmatched. This CDR3 comprises 15 residues. The germline CDR1 and CDR2 sequences are MDHEN and SYDVKM. In DNA, the CDR3 is TGTGCCAGCAGTCCAGGGCTAGCGGGCTTTTACGAGCAGTACTTC. Protein sequence: CASSPGLAGFYEQYF.

This chain joins TRBV6-1 and TRBJ2-7; D is possibly TRBD1 (6 bases). V was cut by 7 bases and J by 10 bases, with 23 bases left in between. Germline CDR1 is MNHNS and CDR2 is SASEGT. The CDR3 is 14 amino acids. In nucleotides, the CDR3 is TGTGCCAGCACCCACTCCGGGACATCAGTGGCCCAGTACTTC. This translates into CASTHSGTSVAQYF.

The J gene is TRBJ2-1, the V gene TRBV7-6; D unresolved. The ends were cut back, 5 bases at V and 4 bases at J, with 15 bases in the middle. The CDR3 extends over 15 amino acids. CDR1 and CDR2 (germline): SGHVS, FNYEAQ. The DNA of the CDR3 is TGTGCCAGCAGCCGTTATTTGGGGTTATACAATGAGCAGTTCTTC. It specifies CASSRYLGLYNEQFF.

This clonotype was detected a few times. The V and J genes are TRBV11-2 and TRBJ2-5; D unclear. This CDR3 contains 12 residues. V was trimmed by 5 bases and J by 6 bases, leaving 10 bases between them. Per germline, CDR1 SGHAT and CDR2 FQNNGV. The DNA of the CDR3 is TGTGCCAGCAGCGCTCCCTACAAGACCCAGTACTTC. Translating it yields CASSAPYKTQYF.

The chain joins TRBV6-1 to TRBJ2-7; no firm D call. In germline, CDR1 is MNHNS, CDR2 SASEGT. CDR3 size: 13 residues. V shed 4 bases and J shed 3 bases, with 10 bases lying between them. The CDR3 DNA reads as TGTGCCAGCAGTGGCGACGGTAGCTACGAGCAGTACTTC. It yields the protein CASSGDGSYEQYF.

The V gene is TRBV7-2, the J gene TRBJ1-5; 8 bases align to TRBD1. The J segment lost 6 bases and the V segment lost 6 bases, leaving 10 bases of the junction unmatched. The CDR3 sequence is 15 residues long. The germline V gene has CDR1 SGHTA and CDR2 FQGNSA. In nucleotides, the CDR3 is TGTGCCAGCAGTCAACAGGGGGTTAGGGGTCAGCCCCAGCATTTT. This translates into CASSQQGVRGQPQHF.

The gene calls are TRBV7-2 and TRBJ1-5, with D tentatively TRBD1 (6 bases). Germline CDR1 reads SGHTA; CDR2 reads FQGNSA. This CDR3 has 13 amino acids. V lost 4 bases to trimming and J lost 3 bases, with 7 bases between them. The CDR3 DNA sequence: TGTGCCAGCAGCTGGGACACCAATCAGCCCCAGCATTTT. Amino acid sequence: CASSWDTNQPQHF.

This chain joins TRBV7-2 and TRBJ2-5; the D gene is possibly TRBD2 (5 bases). In germline, CDR1 is SGHTA, CDR2 FQGNSA. Between the trimmed V and J ends, which lost 7 bases and 2 bases, there was a span of 14 bases. The CDR3 extends over 14 amino acids. This CDR3 reads CASTSDWTQETQYF. The DNA of the CDR3 is TGTGCCAGCACCTCCGACTGGACTCAAGAGACCCAGTACTTC.

The gene calls are TRBV7-2 and TRBJ2-7, with 9 positions matching TRBD2. J lost 2 bases, V lost 1 base, and 3 bases had no gene match. The CDR3 extends over 15 amino acids. The germline CDR1 and CDR2 sequences are SGHTA and FQGNSA. CDR3 sequence (DNA): TGTGCCAGCAGCTTAGGCCTAGCGGGGACCTACGAGCAGTACTTC. Translation: CASSLGLAGTYEQYF.

J is TRBJ2-5 and V is TRBV6-4, with D possibly TRBD1 on 5 matching bases. From germline, CDR1 is MRHNA and CDR2 SNTAGT. Trimming pared 2 bases from V and 5 bases from J, leaving 9 bases between. The CDR3 length is 13 residues. This CDR3 reads CASSDGATETQYF. CDR3 sequence (DNA): TGTGCCAGCAGTGACGGGGCTACGGAGACCCAGTACTTC.

The rearrangement joins TRBV28 to TRBJ1-2; the match to TRBD1 covers 7 bases. This CDR3 spans 13 amino acids. CDR1 is MDHEN and CDR2 is SYDVKM in the germline V gene. V shed 2 bases and J 8 bases; nucleotides not matched to a gene: 5. The CDR3 here is CASSLRAGGGYTF. CDR3 DNA sequence: TGTGCCAGCAGTTTACGGGCAGGGGGGGGCTACACCTTC.

The chain links TRBV20-1 to TRBJ1-2; 12 bases align to TRBD1. CDR1 and CDR2 (germline): DFQATT, SNEGSKA (reference sequence). The trim removed 6 bases at V and 0 bases at J, leaving 11 bases unmatched. The CDR3 loop spans 17 amino acids. The CDR3 DNA follows: TGCAGTGCCTCCTCCCGGGACAGGGGGCCAGCTAACTATGGCTACACCTTC. Translating it yields CSASSRDRGPANYGYTF.